This T cell receptor (beta chain) is drawn from a study of shared clonotypes between healthy human individuals. This CDR3 has 16 residues. V was clipped by 0 bases and J by 2 bases, with 11 bases between them. Germline CDR1 and CDR2: SGHAT and FQNNGV. The protocol was immunoSEQ multiplex PCR, while the TCRdb copy is restricted to in-frame clones and leaves out a portion. The data show millions of clones, with roughly 94% seen just once and 0.13% held by the top ten. Sequenced sample: naive CD4+ T cells sorted from blood. Subset of the sample: CD45RA+ positively selected. The sequence was collected from a man between 18 and 35 years old in good health. The chain links TRBV11-2 to TRBJ2-1, with D possibly being TRBD1 or TRBD2 (5 bases each). CDR3: CASSLDHPGPYNEQFF. The CDR3, as DNA: TGTGCCAGCAGCTTAGATCATCCGGGGCCCTACAATGAGCAGTTCTTC.